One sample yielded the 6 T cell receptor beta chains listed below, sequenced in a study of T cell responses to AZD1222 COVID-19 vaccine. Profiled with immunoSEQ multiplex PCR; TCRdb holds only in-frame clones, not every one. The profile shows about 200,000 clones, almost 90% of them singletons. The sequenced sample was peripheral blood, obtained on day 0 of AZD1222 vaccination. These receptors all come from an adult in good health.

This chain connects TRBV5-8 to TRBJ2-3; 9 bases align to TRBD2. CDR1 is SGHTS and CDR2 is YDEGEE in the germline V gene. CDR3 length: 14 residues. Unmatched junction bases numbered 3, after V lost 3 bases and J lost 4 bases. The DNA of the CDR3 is TGTGCCAGCAGCTCGACTAGCGGAGCAGATACGCAGTATTTT. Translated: CASSSTSGADTQYF.

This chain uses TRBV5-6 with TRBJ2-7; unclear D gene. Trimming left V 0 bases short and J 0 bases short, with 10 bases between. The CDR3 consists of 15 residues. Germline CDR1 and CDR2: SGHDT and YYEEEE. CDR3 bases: TGTGCCAGCAGCTTGGAAGAGTTCAGCTCCTACGAGCAGTACTTC. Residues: CASSLEEFSSYEQYF. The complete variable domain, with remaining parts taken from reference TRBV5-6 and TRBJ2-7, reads DAGVTQSPTHLIKTRGQQVTLRCSPKSGHDTVSWYQQALGQGPQFIFQYYEEEERQRGNFPDRFSGHQFPNYSSELNVNALLLGDSALYLCASSLEEFSSYEQYFGPGTRLTVT.

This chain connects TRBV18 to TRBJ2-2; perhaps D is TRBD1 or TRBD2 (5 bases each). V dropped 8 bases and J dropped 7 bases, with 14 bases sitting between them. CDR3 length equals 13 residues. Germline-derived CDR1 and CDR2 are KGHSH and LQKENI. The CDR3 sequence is CASGTTKGGELFF. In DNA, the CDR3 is TGTGCCAGCGGGACGACTAAGGGCGGGGAGCTGTTTTTT.

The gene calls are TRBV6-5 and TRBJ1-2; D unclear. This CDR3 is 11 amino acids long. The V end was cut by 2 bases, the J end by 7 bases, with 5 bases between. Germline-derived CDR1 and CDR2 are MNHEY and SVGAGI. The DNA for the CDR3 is TGTGCCAGCAGTTACATGGGTGGCTACACCTTC. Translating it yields CASSYMGGYTF.

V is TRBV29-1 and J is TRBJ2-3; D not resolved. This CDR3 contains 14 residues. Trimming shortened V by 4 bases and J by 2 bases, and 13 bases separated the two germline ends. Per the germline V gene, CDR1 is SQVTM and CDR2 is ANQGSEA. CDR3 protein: CSVGVHLFTDTQYF. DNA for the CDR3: TGCAGCGTTGGCGTGCATCTCTTCACAGATACGCAGTATTTT.

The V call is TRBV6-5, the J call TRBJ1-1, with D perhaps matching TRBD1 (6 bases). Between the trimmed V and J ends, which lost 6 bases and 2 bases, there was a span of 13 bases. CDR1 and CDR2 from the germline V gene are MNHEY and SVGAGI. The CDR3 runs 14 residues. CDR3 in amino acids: CASRIDRLNTEAFF. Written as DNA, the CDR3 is TGTGCCAGCAGGATCGACAGGCTTAACACTGAAGCTTTCTTT.